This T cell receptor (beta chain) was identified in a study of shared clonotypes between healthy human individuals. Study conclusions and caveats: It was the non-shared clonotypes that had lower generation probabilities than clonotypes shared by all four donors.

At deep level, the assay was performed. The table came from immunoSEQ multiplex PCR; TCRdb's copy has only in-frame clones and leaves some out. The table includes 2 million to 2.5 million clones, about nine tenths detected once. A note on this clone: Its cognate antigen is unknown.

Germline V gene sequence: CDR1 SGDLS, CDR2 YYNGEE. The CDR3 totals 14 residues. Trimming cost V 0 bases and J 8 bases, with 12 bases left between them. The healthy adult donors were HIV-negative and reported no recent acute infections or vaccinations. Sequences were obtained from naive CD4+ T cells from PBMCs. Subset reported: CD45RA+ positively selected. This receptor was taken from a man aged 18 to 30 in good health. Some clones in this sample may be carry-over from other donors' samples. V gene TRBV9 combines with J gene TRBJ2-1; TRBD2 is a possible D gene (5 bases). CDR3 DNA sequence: TGTGCCAGCAGCGTAGCCGGGAATGGCTATGAGCAGTTCTTC. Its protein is CASSVAGNGYEQFF.